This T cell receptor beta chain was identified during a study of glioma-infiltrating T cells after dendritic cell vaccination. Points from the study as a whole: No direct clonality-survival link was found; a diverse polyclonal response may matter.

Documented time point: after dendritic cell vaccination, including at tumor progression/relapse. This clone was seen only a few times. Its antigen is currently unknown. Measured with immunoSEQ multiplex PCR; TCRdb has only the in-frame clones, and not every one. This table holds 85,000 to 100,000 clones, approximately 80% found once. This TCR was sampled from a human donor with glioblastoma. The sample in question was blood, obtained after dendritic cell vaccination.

CDR3 sequence: CASSFSSGVAEKLFF. In DNA, the CDR3 is TGTGCCAGCAGCTTTTCATCCGGGGTTGCTGAAAAACTGTTTTTT. The gene calls are TRBV7-9 and TRBJ1-4; no clear D. The length of the CDR3 is 15 residues. V lost 3 bases and J lost 7, with 15 bases in between. Germline loops: CDR1 SEHNR, CDR2 FQNEAQ (reference sequence).